The TCR beta chain under discussion was sequenced for a study of shared clonotypes between healthy human individuals. In the naive CD8 group, cells lacked CD45RO and were positively selected for CCR7, so terminally differentiated effector memory CD45RA+ cells were left out. This CDR3 has 17 amino acids. Losses at the gene ends were 4 bases for V and 6 bases for J; bases not matched to a gene: 12. Per germline, CDR1 SGHRS and CDR2 YFSETQ. Repertoires were generated with immunoSEQ multiplex PCR, while TCRdb's copy carries only in-frame clones and drops some. The sample includes about 700,000 clones, roughly nine tenths of them seen just once.

The receptor was isolated from a man aged 25 to 40 in good health. The sequencing input was naive CD8+ T cells sorted from blood. The rearrangement links TRBV5-1 to TRBJ2-2; 10 nucleotides agree with TRBD1. The CDR3 DNA is TGCGCCAGCAGCCCCCCGGTGGGGGACAGGGGCTCCGGGGAGCTGTTTTTT. This sequence encodes CASSPPVGDRGSGELFF.